The 19 T cell receptor beta chains below come from one sample, sequenced in a study of cytotoxic CD8 clonotypes in ibrutinib-treated CLL. Sequencing was performed with immunoSEQ multiplex PCR; in TCRdb, only in-frame clones are kept and a portion is missing. The sample has over 70,000 clones, 70% to 90% seen once; the top ten hold approximately 5.4%. Sample: PBMCs, taken before ibrutinib treatment. The origin of the receptors is a human donor with chronic lymphocytic leukemia.

The rearrangement uses TRBV5-8 and TRBJ2-2; 9 bases line up with TRBD1. Trimming cost V 0 bases and J 5 bases; bases outside gene matches: 2. Germline loops: CDR1 SGHTS, CDR2 YDEGEE. The CDR3 length is 15 residues. This CDR3 reads CASSLGTGDTGELFF. The CDR3 DNA is TGTGCCAGCAGCTTGGGGACAGGGGATACCGGGGAGCTGTTTTTT.

The CDR3 bases are TGTGCCAGCAGCTTAGAAGGGACTAGCGGGAGAATGGAGCAGTTCTTC. It encodes CASSLEGTSGRMEQFF. The chain couples TRBV11-2 to TRBJ2-1, with 14 bases matching TRBD2. This CDR3 contains 16 residues. The J segment lost 10 bases and the V segment lost 0 bases, leaving 5 bases of the junction unmatched. CDR1 and CDR2 from the germline V gene are SGHAT and FQNNGV.

The chain employs TRBV20-1 and TRBJ2-7; maybe TRBD1 (6 bases). The CDR3 sequence is 11 residues long. The V and J ends lost 6 bases and 8 bases respectively, with 14 bases between them. The germline V gene encodes CDR1 DFQATT and CDR2 SNEGSKA (reference sequence). The CDR3 protein is CSARDTFKQYF. The DNA of the CDR3 is TGCAGTGCCCGGGACACCTTTAAGCAGTACTTC.

This chain's CDR3 is CASSSLEAALGTGELFF. As DNA, the CDR3 is TGTGCCAGCAGTTCGCTGGAGGCAGCTCTGGGGACCGGGGAGCTGTTTTTT. The chain has TRBV28 and TRBJ2-2; TRBD2 is a possible D gene (5 bases). The CDR3 loop spans 17 amino acids. CDR1 MDHEN and CDR2 SYDVKM come from the germline V gene. V gave up 4 bases and J gave up 5 bases, with 20 bases separating them.

J is TRBJ1-2 and V is TRBV7-9; 8 nucleotides line up with TRBD1. With V trimmed by 3 bases and J by 5 bases, 14 bases remained unmatched. The germline V gene encodes CDR1 SEHNR and CDR2 FQNEAQ (reference sequence). The CDR3 runs 17 residues. In DNA form, the CDR3 reads TGTGCCAGCAGCTTGGGACAGGACCCTTCATCATCTTATGGCTACACCTTC. Residues: CASSLGQDPSSSYGYTF. Complete variable domain (other parts from reference TRBV7-9 and TRBJ1-2): DTGVSQNPRHKITKRGQNVTFRCDPISEHNRLYWYRQTLGQGPEFLTYFQNEAQLEKSRLLSDRFSAERPKGSFSTLEIQRTEQGDSAMYLCASSLGQDPSSSYGYTFGSGTRLTVV.

The J gene is TRBJ2-2, the V gene TRBV7-3; D gene unclear. V shed 5 bases and J shed 4 bases, with 5 bases lying between them. CDR3 length: 12 residues. Germline CDR1 SGHTA, CDR2 FQGTGA. The CDR3: CASSTSTGELFF. The CDR3 region has the DNA TGTGCCAGCAGCACTTCCACCGGGGAGCTGTTTTTT.

This chain connects TRBV27 to TRBJ2-3, with 9 positions matching TRBD2. The CDR3 has 14 residues. The V gene end was trimmed by 6 bases and the J gene end by 4 bases; junction bases not matched to a gene: 5. Germline CDR1 MNHEY, CDR2 SMNVEV (reference sequence). This CDR3 reads CASRLAGVADTQYF. The CDR3 nucleotides read TGTGCCAGCAGGTTAGCGGGAGTAGCAGATACGCAGTATTTT.

By share, this clone counts as medium-sized. The CDR3 nucleotides are TGTGCCAGCAGTTTCCGGGACAGGAATGAAAAACTGTTTTTT. Translated, it gives CASSFRDRNEKLFF. V gene TRBV6-1 combines with J gene TRBJ1-4; 8 bases fit TRBD1. Germline V gene data show CDR1 as MNHNS and CDR2 as SASEGT. V shed 5 bases, J shed 5 bases, and the junction held 4 bases outside the gene matches. The CDR3 sequence is 14 residues long.

V usage is TRBV10-3 and J usage is TRBJ2-3, with D possibly being TRBD1 (6 bases). The germline gives CDR1 ENHRY, CDR2 SYGVKD. Deletions cut 2 bases from V and 1 base from J, with 13 bases between. CDR3 size: 16 residues. CDR3 in amino acids: CAISEGRQVGTDTQYF. For the CDR3, the DNA is TGTGCCATCAGTGAGGGGAGACAGGTAGGCACAGATACGCAGTATTTT.

The rearrangement uses TRBV11-3 and TRBJ2-7, with D uncertain. With 4 bases removed from V and 3 bases from J, the gap between germline ends came to 10 bases. Per germline, CDR1 SGHNT and CDR2 YENEEA. This CDR3 region has 13 residues. Written as DNA, the CDR3 is TGTGCCAGCAGCTCCCAGATGAGCTACGAGCAGTACTTC. It encodes CASSSQMSYEQYF.

As to this clone: A junction boundary mismatches the germline segment, possibly from a read error. The rearrangement joins TRBV5-8 to TRBJ1-4; TRBD1 matches 8 bases. CDR3 length: 16 amino acids. CDR1 and CDR2 from the germline V gene are SGHTS and YDEGEE. CDR3 in amino acids: CASTLGGQGTNEKLFF. CDR3 DNA: TGTGCCAGCACCTTGGGCGGACAGGGCACTAATGAAAAACTGTTTTTT.

This rearrangement joins TRBV27 to TRBJ1-1; no clear D. The CDR3 length is 15 residues. Trimming stripped 6 bases from V and 6 bases from J, with 20 bases between. The germline V gene encodes CDR1 MNHEY and CDR2 SMNVEV (reference sequence). The CDR3 bases are TGTGCCAGCAGCCCCGTTCGTCGGGTGCTCCCTGAAGCTTTCTTT. Translating it yields CASSPVRRVLPEAFF.

This chain links TRBV15 with TRBJ2-3; a possible D gene is TRBD1 (5 bases). CDR3 length equals 14 residues. Germline values: CDR1 LNHNV, CDR2 YYDKDF (reference sequence). Trimming cost V 3 bases and J 3 bases, with 10 bases left between them. The CDR3 DNA is TGTGCCACCAGCAGCGACAGCTTTACAGATACGCAGTATTTT. Its protein product is CATSSDSFTDTQYF.

This chain links TRBV7-9 with TRBJ1-2, with D unclear. The germline V and J ends were trimmed by 1 base and 5 bases, with 8 bases remaining between them. CDR1 SEHNR and CDR2 FQNEAQ come from the germline V gene (reference sequence). CDR3 length: 13 amino acids. CDR3 nucleotide sequence: TGTGCCAGCAGCTTAGTTTGGGATTATGGCTACACCTTC. Encoded protein: CASSLVWDYGYTF.

V gene TRBV5-1 combines with J gene TRBJ1-4; a possible D gene is TRBD1 (5 bases). V was shortened by 0 bases and J by 8 bases, with 14 bases between the two germline ends. CDR3 length: 15 residues. Per germline, CDR1 SGHRS and CDR2 YFSETQ. The CDR3 nucleotides read TGCGCCAGCAGCTTGGGTCGGGGGGACGGAGAAAAACTGTTTTTT. The encoded protein is CASSLGRGDGEKLFF. The full variable domain, in which reference TRBV5-1 and TRBJ1-4 provide the parts outside the CDR3, is KAGVTQTPRYLIKTRGQQVTLSCSPISGHRSVSWYQQTPGQGLQFLFEYFSETQRNKGNFPGRFSGRQFSNSRSEMNVSTLELGDSALYLCASSLGRGDGEKLFFGSGTQLSVL.

V usage is TRBV6-5 and J usage is TRBJ2-7; the match to TRBD2 covers 9 bases. The germline gives CDR1 MNHEY, CDR2 SVGAGI. This CDR3 spans 15 amino acids. V shed 5 bases, J shed 7 bases, and the junction held 12 bases outside the gene matches. This chain's CDR3 is CASSPFPSGTGEQYF. In DNA, the CDR3 is TGTGCCAGCAGTCCTTTCCCTAGCGGGACTGGGGAGCAGTACTTC.

In this sample, this clone turned up once. The J gene is TRBJ1-2, the V gene TRBV27; TRBD1 is a possible D gene (6 bases). The germline V and J ends were trimmed by 5 bases and 1 base, with 17 bases remaining between them. This CDR3 contains 16 residues. CDR1 and CDR2 (germline): MNHEY, SMNVEV (reference sequence). Written as DNA, the CDR3 is TGTGCCAGCAGTCTCACCGGGACACTATTTAACTATGGCTACACCTTC. It specifies CASSLTGTLFNYGYTF.

This sequence joins TRBV19 and TRBJ1-1; possibly TRBD1 for D (5 bases). The V gene lost 4 bases and the J gene lost 9 bases, with 15 bases spanning the gap. Germline V CDR1 and CDR2: LNHDA, SQIVND (reference sequence). The CDR3 is made up of 13 amino acids. The CDR3 is CASSRYGDHQAFF. The CDR3, as DNA: TGTGCCAGTAGTAGGTATGGGGACCATCAAGCTTTCTTT.

DNA of the CDR3: TGTGCCACCTTAGGGGTCAGCAACAATGAGCAGTTCTTC. It specifies CATLGVSNNEQFF. This chain links TRBV10-3 with TRBJ2-1; the D gene is possibly TRBD1 (5 bases). The germline V gene encodes CDR1 ENHRY and CDR2 SYGVKD. The CDR3 totals 13 residues. V lost 10 bases and J 5 bases, leaving 15 bases between the germline ends.